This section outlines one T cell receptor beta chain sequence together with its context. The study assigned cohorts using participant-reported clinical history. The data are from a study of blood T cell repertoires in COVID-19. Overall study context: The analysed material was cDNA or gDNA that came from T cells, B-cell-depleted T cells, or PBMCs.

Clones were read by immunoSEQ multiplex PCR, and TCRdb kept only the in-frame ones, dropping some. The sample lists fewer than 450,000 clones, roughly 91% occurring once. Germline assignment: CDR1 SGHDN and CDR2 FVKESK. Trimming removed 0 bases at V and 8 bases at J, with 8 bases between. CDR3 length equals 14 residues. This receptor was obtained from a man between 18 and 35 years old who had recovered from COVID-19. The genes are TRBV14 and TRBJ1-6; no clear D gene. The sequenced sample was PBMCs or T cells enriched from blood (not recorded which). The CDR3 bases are TGTGCCAGCAGCCAAGACCACGGGTATTCACCCCTCCACTTT. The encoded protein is CASSQDHGYSPLHF.